Shown below are 20 T cell receptor beta chains from a single sample sequenced in a study of blood T cell repertoires in COVID-19. Sequenced by immunoSEQ multiplex PCR; TCRdb stores in-frame clones only, minus some. The sample lists 200,000 to 300,000 clones; approximately 86% were seen once. Sequenced material: peripheral blood. All receptors come from an older woman with COVID-19, enrolled during active disease.

The chain employs TRBV9 and TRBJ2-7; a weak D match, TRBD2 (6 bases). V lost 4 bases and J lost 5, with 19 bases in between. The CDR3 covers 15 residues. CDR1 is SGDLS, CDR2 YYNGEE, per germline. The CDR3: CASSPLDGSNHEQYF. DNA of the CDR3: TGTGCCAGCAGCCCCCTTGACGGGAGCAACCACGAGCAGTACTTC.

The genes are TRBV4-3 and TRBJ2-1, with a weak D call TRBD2 (7 bases). The V gene's germline CDR1 is LGHNA and CDR2 YSLEER. The length of the CDR3 is 15 residues. V was clipped by 0 bases and J by 3 bases, with 9 bases between them. CDR3 sequence: CASSQDRGGYNEQFF. In DNA form, the CDR3 reads TGCGCCAGCAGCCAAGATAGGGGGGGCTACAATGAGCAGTTCTTC.

V gene TRBV19 combines with J gene TRBJ1-5; D unclear. In germline, CDR1 is LNHDA, CDR2 SQIVND (reference sequence). The CDR3 totals 15 residues. The ends were cut back, 0 bases at V and 3 bases at J, with 9 bases in the middle. The CDR3 DNA follows: TGTGCCAGTAGTATAGAGGAGGCGTACAATCAGCCCCAGCATTTT. This translates into CASSIEEAYNQPQHF.

The chain combines TRBV6-5 with TRBJ1-5, with 7 bases fitting TRBD1. V shed 6 bases and J 5 bases; nucleotides not matched to a gene: 7. CDR1 and CDR2 from the germline V gene are MNHEY and SVGAGI. The CDR3 covers 14 residues. DNA of the CDR3: TGTGCCAGCAGCCCGGACAGGTTGGATCAGCCCCAGCATTTT. Translated, it gives CASSPDRLDQPQHF.

The genes are TRBV28 and TRBJ2-2, with TRBD2 identical over 8 bases. With V trimmed by 6 bases and J by 5 bases, 20 bases remained unmatched. CDR1 and CDR2 from the germline V gene are MDHEN and SYDVKM. The CDR3 length is 19 residues. The CDR3 loop reads CASRIPRTSLEGLTGELFF. CDR3 nucleotides: TGTGCCAGCAGGATACCTCGGACTAGCCTCGAGGGATTGACCGGGGAGCTGTTTTTT.

The rearrangement uses TRBV25-1 and TRBJ2-1; 7 nucleotides line up with TRBD1. The trim removed 2 bases at V and 8 bases at J, leaving 9 bases unmatched. The CDR3 length is 15 residues. Per the germline V gene, CDR1 is MGHDK and CDR2 is SYGVNS. CDR3 sequence reads: CASSEPTTGWDEQFF. Here the CDR3 DNA reads TGTGCCAGCAGTGAACCGACGACAGGGTGGGATGAGCAGTTCTTC.

V is TRBV7-6 and J is TRBJ1-5; 7 bases line up with TRBD1. The V gene's germline CDR1 is SGHVS and CDR2 FNYEAQ. The CDR3 runs to 17 residues. The V segment lost 0 bases and the J segment 0 bases; nucleotides outside the gene matches: 5. The CDR3 DNA is TGTGCCAGCAGCTTAGCTGGGGGACAGAATAGCAATCAGCCCCAGCATTTT. Its translation is CASSLAGGQNSNQPQHF. Together with reference TRBV7-6 and TRBJ1-5, the CDR3 gives the full variable domain: GAGVSQSPRYKVTKRGQDVALRCDPISGHVSLYWYRQALGQGPEFLTYFNYEAQQDKSGLPNDRFSAERPEGSISTLTIQRTEQRDSAMYRCASSLAGGQNSNQPQHFGDGTRLSIL.

The CDR3 sequence is CASSYEGTDNNSPLHF. The CDR3 nucleotides are TGTGCCAGCAGTTACGAAGGGACAGATAATAATTCACCCCTCCACTTT. This rearrangement joins TRBV6-5 to TRBJ1-6; 7 positions agree with TRBD1. This CDR3 has 16 residues. V shed 2 bases, J shed 5 bases, and the junction held 6 bases outside the gene matches. From germline, CDR1 is MNHEY and CDR2 SVGAGI.

The J gene is TRBJ2-1, the V gene TRBV30; a weak D match, TRBD1 (6 bases). Trimming left V 4 bases short and J 8 bases short, with 12 bases between. The V gene's germline CDR1 is GTSNPN and CDR2 SVGIG (reference sequence). The CDR3 has 12 residues. The DNA of the CDR3 is TGTGCCTGGACAGGGGTCCATCATGAGCAGTTCTTC. Translated, it gives CAWTGVHHEQFF.

The CDR3 nucleotides are TGTGCCAGCAGTTACTCGGTCGGGGGCGGGGAGCTGTTTTTT. Its translation is CASSYSVGGGELFF. This chain uses TRBV6-5 with TRBJ2-2, with D possibly being TRBD2 (6 bases). Trimming pared 0 bases from V and 7 bases from J, leaving 9 bases between. Germline-derived CDR1 and CDR2 are MNHEY and SVGAGI. The CDR3 runs 14 residues.

The CDR3 DNA reads as TGTGCCAGTAGTATAGACCTACGAGCGGGAGAAAGCACAGATACGCAGTATTTT. Its protein product is CASSIDLRAGESTDTQYF. V usage is TRBV19 and J usage is TRBJ2-3, with 8 bases matching TRBD2. The J segment lost 0 bases and the V segment lost 0 bases, leaving 8 bases of the junction unmatched. Germline CDR1 is LNHDA and CDR2 is SQIVND (reference sequence). The CDR3 runs 18 residues.

V gene TRBV6-2 or TRBV6-3 combines with J gene TRBJ2-7, with TRBD2 identical over 10 bases. This CDR3 spans 17 amino acids. The junction had 12 bases not matched to a gene; V was cut back by 0 bases and J by 7 bases. The germline V gene encodes CDR1 MNHEY and CDR2 SVGEGT. The CDR3 DNA is TGTGCCAGCAGTTACTCGAGTAGAGCGGGAGGGTCTCGTGAGCAGTACTTC. It encodes CASSYSSRAGGSREQYF.

The chain uses TRBV5-1 and TRBJ2-5, with TRBD1 matching 8 bases. Looked up from germline, CDR1 is SGHRS and CDR2 is YFSETQ. The length of the CDR3 is 15 residues. Losses at the gene ends were 4 bases for V and 3 bases for J; bases not matched to a gene: 8. CDR3 amino acids: CASSTRTGLEETQYF. CDR3 bases: TGCGCCAGCAGCACCCGGACAGGGTTGGAAGAGACCCAGTACTTC.

The CDR3 nucleotides are TGTGCCAGCAGCCTTGGGAGGGCCGGGGAGCTGTTTTTT. Translation: CASSLGRAGELFF. This sequence joins TRBV6-5 and TRBJ2-2; 7 bases line up with TRBD2. This CDR3 is built from 13 residues. Germline CDR1 is MNHEY and CDR2 is SVGAGI. V trimming: 6 bases; J trimming: 6 bases; junction bases outside the gene matches: 4.

The V and J genes are TRBV19 and TRBJ2-2; 9 nucleotides line up with TRBD2. V shed 5 bases, J shed 8 bases, and the junction held 6 bases outside the gene matches. The CDR3 has 14 residues. CDR1 is LNHDA and CDR2 is SQIVND in the germline V gene (reference sequence). CDR3 DNA: TGTGCCAGTAGTGGACTAGCGATATCGGGGGAGCTGTTTTTT. It codes for CASSGLAISGELFF.

CDR3 loop: CASSLGQGVNTEAFF. In nucleotides, the CDR3 is TGTGCCAGCAGCCTCGGACAGGGTGTGAACACTGAAGCTTTCTTT. The chain employs TRBV7-8 and TRBJ1-1; 8 bases match TRBD1. Germline CDR1 and CDR2: SGHVS and FQNEAQ. This CDR3 spans 15 amino acids. V was clipped by 5 bases and J by 0 bases; unmatched bases: 5.

The sample holds a few counts of this clone. This rearrangement joins TRBV27 to TRBJ1-1, with a weak D call TRBD1 (6 bases). CDR3 length: 14 residues. V lost 7 bases to trimming and J lost 2 bases, with 14 bases between them. Germline lookup yields CDR1 MNHEY and CDR2 SMNVEV (reference sequence). CDR3: CASINRDTNTEAFF. The CDR3 nucleotides are TGTGCCAGCATAAACCGGGACACAAACACTGAAGCTTTCTTT.

This clone was recorded many times. The gene calls are TRBV7-9 and TRBJ2-7, with D possibly being TRBD2 (6 bases). This CDR3 spans 14 amino acids. The V end was cut by 5 bases, the J end by 3 bases, with 14 bases between. Germline CDR1 and CDR2: SEHNR and FQNEAQ (reference sequence). The CDR3 bases are TGTGCCAGCAGCCCCATTGGAGGGTTCTACGAGCAGTACTTC. As protein: CASSPIGGFYEQYF.

The sample holds one count of this clone. The chain uses TRBV28 and TRBJ1-1; 7 bases agree with TRBD1. CDR3 length: 12 residues. In germline, CDR1 is MDHEN, CDR2 SYDVKM. The junction had 6 bases not matched to a gene; V was cut back by 7 bases and J by 7 bases. DNA of the CDR3: TGTGCCAGCACCCTAAACAGGGGTGAAGCTTTCTTT. This codes for CASTLNRGEAFF.

This chain uses TRBV10-3 with TRBJ2-1; 16 bases map to TRBD2. This CDR3 has 17 amino acids. Trimming at V came to 2 bases and at J to 6 bases, leaving 4 bases not matched to a gene. From germline, CDR1 is ENHRY and CDR2 SYGVKD. The CDR3 here is CAISEPGLAGGGNEQFF. In DNA form, the CDR3 reads TGTGCCATCAGTGAGCCGGGACTAGCGGGAGGGGGCAATGAGCAGTTCTTC.